This TCR beta chain derives from a study of cytomegalovirus exposure and HLA in healthy donors. Trimming took off 8 bases at V and 2 bases at J, with 15 bases between the two ends. The germline gives CDR1 SNHLY, CDR2 FYNNEI. CDR3 size: 15 residues. The PCR was carried out with 60 Vbeta primers and 13 Jbeta primers. The method was immunoSEQ multiplex PCR; TCRdb's version includes in-frame clones alone and lacks a portion of them. The table lists under 200,000 clones, over 75% of them singletons. With regard to this clone: The target antigen is unknown.

Overall study results and limits: There were fewer than 200 TCR beta chains listed as cytomegalovirus-associated. The classifier reportedly diagnosed cytomegalovirus status with high sensitivity and specificity. For TCR beta chains, V- and J-gene trimming was later linked to a missense DCLRE1C variant.

The source of this sequence is a man aged 45 to 65 in good health and CMV-seropositive. J is TRBJ1-4 and V is TRBV2; D unresolved. Input material: PBMCs. The CDR3 spells CASLADGTTNEKLFF. In DNA form, the CDR3 reads TGTGCCAGCTTAGCAGATGGCACGACTAATGAAAAACTGTTTTTT.